The next 30 T cell receptor beta chains were all read from a single sample in a study of blood T cell repertoires in COVID-19. Generated by immunoSEQ multiplex PCR, the TCRdb table keeps only in-frame clones and is missing some. This sample has approximately 100,000 clones, with roughly 76% found just once. Sequencing used peripheral blood. The receptors here all came from a human donor in a cohort sampled during active COVID-19.

The chain links TRBV29-1 to TRBJ2-7, with a possible D match to TRBD1 (6 bases). Trimming stripped 2 bases from V and 6 bases from J, with 11 bases between. CDR1 is SQVTM, CDR2 ANQGSEA, per germline. The CDR3 length is 12 residues. The chain's CDR3 is CSVEWVGGEQYF. For the CDR3, the DNA is TGCAGCGTTGAATGGGTAGGGGGCGAGCAGTACTTC.

This chain connects TRBV27 to TRBJ1-6, with 9 bases that match TRBD1. Trimming cost V 5 bases and J 0 bases; bases outside gene matches: 11. Germline V gene sequence: CDR1 MNHEY, CDR2 SMNVEV (reference sequence). The CDR3 spans 19 residues. DNA of the CDR3: TGTGCCAGCAGTACTGGGACAGGGAGTAACTTCTCCTATAATTCACCCCTCCACTTT. Protein: CASSTGTGSNFSYNSPLHF.

This clone has only one observation. The V call is TRBV12-3 or TRBV12-4, the J call TRBJ1-1, with TRBD1 as a possible D gene (6 bases). CDR3 length: 13 amino acids. Between the trimmed V and J ends, which lost 3 bases and 5 bases, there was a span of 10 bases. The DNA for the CDR3 is TGTGCCAGCAGTTTTGACAGGTGGACTGAAGCTTTCTTT. Encoded protein: CASSFDRWTEAFF.

The chain has TRBV5-1 and TRBJ2-7; D possibly corresponds to TRBD2 (6 bases). The CDR3 runs to 14 residues. Germline assignment: CDR1 SGHRS and CDR2 YFSETQ. V lost 4 bases to trimming and J lost 6 bases, with 17 bases between them. The CDR3 nucleotides read TGCGCCAGCAGCATAGGGACTGGTTCATCCGAGCAGTACTTC. This encodes CASSIGTGSSEQYF.

This clone showed up just a few times. The genes are TRBV6-5 and TRBJ2-1, with unresolved D. The germline V and J ends were trimmed by 7 bases and 0 bases, with 10 bases remaining between them. The CDR3 covers 14 residues. The V gene's germline CDR1 is MNHEY and CDR2 SVGAGI. The CDR3 is CASNRLGSYNEQFF. The DNA of the CDR3 is TGTGCCAGCAACCGACTCGGCTCCTACAATGAGCAGTTCTTC.

This clone showed up just a few times. This rearrangement joins TRBV29-1 to TRBJ1-4; the match to TRBD1 covers 9 bases. The CDR3 is made up of 13 amino acids. V shed 6 bases and J 3 bases; nucleotides not matched to a gene: 2. The germline V gene has CDR1 SQVTM and CDR2 ANQGSEA. Here the CDR3 DNA reads TGCAGCGTCGGGACAGGGTCTAATGAAAAACTGTTTTTT. Translating it yields CSVGTGSNEKLFF.

The count of this clone is one. The chain carries TRBV28 and TRBJ1-6; 7 bases align to TRBD1. V was clipped by 5 bases and J by 7 bases; unmatched bases: 5. Germline V CDR1 and CDR2: MDHEN, SYDVKM. The CDR3 runs 14 residues. CDR3: CASSTDRENSPLHF. In DNA, the CDR3 is TGTGCCAGCAGTACTGACAGGGAGAATTCACCCCTCCACTTT.

The J gene is TRBJ2-7, the V gene TRBV9; 9 bases align to TRBD1. With 4 bases clipped from V and 6 bases from J, the junction kept 8 bases outside the gene matches. The CDR3 spans 14 residues. Germline values: CDR1 SGDLS, CDR2 YYNGEE. The CDR3 DNA follows: TGTGCCAGCAGCCGGACAGGGGTTTTTACCGAGCAGTACTTC. Protein product: CASSRTGVFTEQYF. Full variable domain (rest looked up from reference TRBV9 and TRBJ2-7): DSGVTQTPKHLITATGQRVTLRCSPRSGDLSVYWYQQSLDQGLQFLIQYYNGEERAKGNILERFSAQQFPDLHSELNLSSLELGDSALYFCASSRTGVFTEQYFGPGTRLTVT.

This clone came up a few times. The chain joins TRBV4-1 to TRBJ2-1; D may be TRBD1 (6 bases). This CDR3 spans 13 amino acids. The germline V gene has CDR1 MGHRA and CDR2 YSYEKL. Trimming pared 5 bases from V and 5 bases from J, leaving 10 bases between. CDR3 DNA: TGCGCCAGCAGCGAGGACAGAGACAATGAGCAGTTCTTC. Translated, it gives CASSEDRDNEQFF.

The chain combines TRBV6-5 with TRBJ1-4, with 11 bases identical to TRBD1. J lost 8 bases, V lost 6 bases, and 8 bases had no gene match. This CDR3 contains 15 residues. Per germline, CDR1 MNHEY and CDR2 SVGAGI. CDR3 coding DNA: TGTGCCAGCAGACGGACAGGGGGCGTTCGGGAAAAACTGTTTTTT. Encoded protein: CASRRTGGVREKLFF.

Here the CDR3 DNA reads TGTGCCAGCAGACCAGGAAGCCTTCCTGGGAACACTGAAGCTTTCTTT. Protein sequence: CASRPGSLPGNTEAFF. V usage is TRBV27 and J usage is TRBJ1-1; D is ambiguous. Trimming removed 6 bases at V and 1 base at J, with 18 bases between. The CDR3 extends over 16 amino acids. Germline assignment: CDR1 MNHEY and CDR2 SMNVEV (reference sequence).

This sequence joins TRBV30 and TRBJ1-2; 9 nucleotides agree with TRBD1. After removal of 2 bases from V and 3 bases from J, the junction contained 7 bases not matched to a gene. The CDR3 is made up of 15 amino acids. The V gene's germline CDR1 is GTSNPN and CDR2 SVGIG (reference sequence). This chain's CDR3 is CAWSRDRVNDYGYTF. The DNA for the CDR3 is TGTGCCTGGAGTAGGGACAGGGTAAATGACTATGGCTACACCTTC.

The CDR3 sequence is CASSFGGGHTEAFF. Here the CDR3 DNA reads TGTGCCAGCAGCTTCGGCGGGGGGCACACTGAAGCTTTCTTT. The V and J genes are TRBV7-9 and TRBJ1-1; TRBD1 is a possible D gene (6 bases). Germline V gene data show CDR1 as SEHNR and CDR2 as FQNEAQ (reference sequence). This CDR3 has 14 residues. Trimming cost V 3 bases and J 3 bases, with 11 bases left between them.

This chain joins TRBV7-2 and TRBJ2-2, with D perhaps matching TRBD1 (5 bases). Germline assignment: CDR1 SGHTA and CDR2 FQGNSA. Trimming shortened V by 4 bases and J by 9 bases, and 12 bases separated the two germline ends. This CDR3 has 13 amino acids. CDR3 in amino acids: CASSSPGSRELFF. The CDR3 DNA sequence: TGTGCCAGCAGCTCACCAGGGTCGAGGGAGCTGTTTTTT. The variable domain in full, with the rest retrieved from reference TRBV7-2 and TRBJ2-2, is GAGVSQSPSNKVTEKGKDVELRCDPISGHTALYWYRQSLGQGLEFLIYFQGNSAPDKSGLPSDRFSAERTGGSVSTLTIQRTQQEDSAVYLCASSSPGSRELFFGEGSRLTVL.

As concerns this clone: This may come from a read error, since a much larger clone is one base off. The chain carries TRBV7-3 and TRBJ1-2, with a possible D match to TRBD1 (5 bases). CDR1 and CDR2 (germline): SGHTA, FQGTGA. CDR3 size: 15 residues. The V end was cut by 5 bases, the J end by 5 bases, with 18 bases between. CDR3 sequence: CASSRGSGGGYGYTF. CDR3 nucleotide sequence: TGTGCCAGCAGCCGCGGGTCCGGGGGGGGGTATGGCTACACCTTC. Using reference TRBV7-3 and TRBJ1-2 for the parts outside the CDR3, the full variable domain is GAGVSQTPSNKVTEKGKYVELRCDPISGHTALYWYRQSLGQGPEFLIYFQGTGAADDSGLPNDRFFAVRPEGSVSTLKIQRTERGDSAVYLCASSRGSGGGYGYTFGSGTRLTVV.

This sequence joins TRBV30 and TRBJ2-7; 7 nucleotides match TRBD2. Germline CDR1 is GTSNPN and CDR2 is SVGIG (reference sequence). The CDR3 covers 13 residues. The V gene end was trimmed by 3 bases and the J gene end by 7 bases; junction bases not matched to a gene: 9. The CDR3 loop reads CAWRVRMGGEQYF. For the CDR3, the DNA is TGTGCCTGGAGAGTTCGGATGGGAGGGGAGCAGTACTTC. The full variable domain, its missing parts supplied by reference TRBV30 and TRBJ2-7, is SQTIHQWPATLVQPVGSPLSLECTVEGTSNPNLYWYRQAAGRGLQLLFYSVGIGQISSEVPQNLSASRPQDRQFILSSKKLLLSDSGFYLCAWRVRMGGEQYFGPGTRLTVT.

The chain couples TRBV19 to TRBJ2-3; 7 nucleotides line up with TRBD1. The CDR3 is 14 residues long. V was clipped by 9 bases and J by 0 bases; unmatched bases: 6. CDR1 is LNHDA and CDR2 is SQIVND in the germline V gene (reference sequence). This chain's CDR3 is CARRVGQSTDTQYF. The CDR3 region has the DNA TGTGCCAGGCGCGTGGGACAGAGCACAGATACGCAGTATTTT.

V usage is TRBV11-3 and J usage is TRBJ1-4; TRBD1 matches at 7 bases. There are 15 residues in the CDR3. The V segment lost 1 base and the J segment 5 bases; nucleotides outside the gene matches: 4. From germline, CDR1 is SGHNT and CDR2 YENEEA. The CDR3 reads CASSLGDSRNEKLFF. The CDR3 DNA reads TGTGCCAGCAGCTTAGGGGACAGTCGGAATGAAAAACTGTTTTTT. The whole variable domain, filled in from reference TRBV11-3 and TRBJ1-4, reads EAGVVQSPRYKIIEKKQPVAFWCNPISGHNTLYWYLQNLGQGPELLIRYENEEAVDDSQLPKDRFSAERLKGVDSTLKIQPAELGDSAVYLCASSLGDSRNEKLFFGSGTQLSVL.

The chain uses TRBV29-1 and TRBJ2-7; 8 bases are shared with TRBD1. CDR3 length equals 13 residues. After removal of 4 bases from V and 6 bases from J, the junction contained 8 bases not matched to a gene. Germline V gene lookup returns CDR1 SQVTM and CDR2 ANQGSEA. The CDR3 bases are TGCAGCGTTGTTCCGGACAGGGTGGGCGAGCAGTACTTC. Its translation is CSVVPDRVGEQYF.

The gene calls are TRBV5-1 and TRBJ2-2, with D perhaps TRBD1 (6 bases). Germline CDR1 and CDR2: SGHRS and YFSETQ. CDR3 length: 16 residues. V was shortened by 2 bases and J by 5 bases, with 16 bases between the two germline ends. This CDR3 reads CASSLGQTSGTGELFF. DNA of the CDR3: TGCGCCAGCAGCTTAGGACAGACCTCAGGGACCGGGGAGCTGTTTTTT.

J is TRBJ2-7 and V is TRBV5-1; 9 bases agree with TRBD1. Germline V gene sequence: CDR1 SGHRS, CDR2 YFSETQ. The CDR3 covers 17 residues. V gave up 4 bases and J gave up 0 bases; unmatched junction bases: 11. The CDR3 nucleotides read TGCGCCAGCAGCCCGGGGACAGGGTTCGGGAGCTCCTACGAGCAGTACTTC. The encoded protein is CASSPGTGFGSSYEQYF.

This clone was recorded a few times. This rearrangement joins TRBV10-3 to TRBJ1-1; a weak D match, TRBD1 (5 bases). The CDR3 length is 14 residues. Trimming left V 4 bases short and J 1 base short, with 10 bases between. CDR1 is ENHRY and CDR2 is SYGVKD in the germline V gene. The CDR3 bases are TGTGCCATCAGTGTGGGGGGTGGGAACACTGAAGCTTTCTTT. It yields the protein CAISVGGGNTEAFF.

This chain uses TRBV7-2 with TRBJ2-5, with 13 bases aligning to TRBD2. Germline CDR1 is SGHTA and CDR2 is FQGNSA. There are 17 residues in the CDR3. V lost 1 base, J lost 5 bases, and 7 bases stayed unmatched. CDR3 sequence: CASSLGVLAGGVETQYF. As DNA, the CDR3 is TGTGCCAGCAGCTTAGGCGTACTAGCGGGAGGGGTGGAGACCCAGTACTTC.

V usage is TRBV6-5 and J usage is TRBJ1-1, with D unresolved. Trimming took 7 bases from V and 1 from J, leaving 16 bases between them. The CDR3 sequence is 15 residues long. The germline V gene has CDR1 MNHEY and CDR2 SVGAGI. CDR3 amino acids: CASTASARQNTEAFF. The DNA of the CDR3 is TGTGCCAGCACCGCGTCGGCCCGACAGAACACTGAAGCTTTCTTT.

The chain employs TRBV27 and TRBJ2-7; a possible D gene is TRBD1 (5 bases). Germline V gene sequence: CDR1 MNHEY, CDR2 SMNVEV (reference sequence). The CDR3 length is 14 residues. With 4 bases removed from V and 7 bases from J, the gap between germline ends came to 17 bases. CDR3 in amino acids: CASSSGPWLLEQYF. For the CDR3, the DNA is TGTGCCAGCAGTTCAGGGCCTTGGCTGTTGGAGCAGTACTTC.

This clone appeared a single time. This rearrangement joins TRBV25-1 to TRBJ1-1, with TRBD1 identical over 7 bases. CDR3 length: 15 amino acids. Germline CDR1 is MGHDK and CDR2 is SYGVNS. The V gene end was trimmed by 5 bases and the J gene end by 0 bases; junction bases not matched to a gene: 6. The CDR3 bases are TGTGCCAGCAGTAGAGCGACAGGGTTGAACACTGAAGCTTTCTTT. Its translation: CASSRATGLNTEAFF. Variable domain in full (rest from reference TRBV25-1 and TRBJ1-1): EADIYQTPRYLVIGTGKKITLECSQTMGHDKMYWYQQDPGMELHLIHYSYGVNSTEKGDLSSESTVSRIRTEHFPLTLESARPSHTSQYLCASSRATGLNTEAFFGQGTRLTVV.

This sequence joins TRBV19 and TRBJ2-4, with TRBD2 matching over 13 bases. Germline V lookup: CDR1 LNHDA, CDR2 SQIVND (reference sequence). V was clipped by 9 bases and J by 5 bases; unmatched bases: 7. The CDR3 contains 15 residues. The CDR3 coding sequence is TGTGCCAGCAGCTGGACTAGCGGGAGACAAAACATTCAGTACTTC. Its protein is CASSWTSGRQNIQYF.

This chain connects TRBV7-2 to TRBJ1-2, with 7 positions matching TRBD1. Germline V lookup: CDR1 SGHTA, CDR2 FQGNSA. V lost 5 bases to trimming and J lost 8 bases; unmatched junction nucleotides: 8. The CDR3 extends over 13 amino acids. For the CDR3, the DNA is TGTGCCAGCAGCCCGGACAGGCAGCGCGGCTACACCTTC. It encodes CASSPDRQRGYTF.

J is TRBJ2-1 and V is TRBV7-6; 7 nucleotides agree with TRBD2. J gave up 9 bases and V 5 bases, and 16 bases lay outside the gene matches. The CDR3 has 16 residues. Germline-derived CDR1 and CDR2 are SGHVS and FNYEAQ. The CDR3 DNA sequence: TGTGCCAGCAGCCTCGAAGAGACTAGCAATAACGGTGAGCAGTTCTTC. Translated, it gives CASSLEETSNNGEQFF.

The J gene is TRBJ2-7, the V gene TRBV5-5; maybe TRBD1 (6 bases). Germline V gives CDR1 SGHKS, CDR2 YYEKEE (reference sequence). V lost 4 bases, J lost 0 bases, and 8 bases lay in between. CDR3 size: 13 residues. The CDR3, as DNA: TGTGCCAGCAGCCGGGACATCTCCTACGAGCAGTACTTC. It is translated as CASSRDISYEQYF.